The 3 T cell receptor beta chains presented below share a single source sample, sequenced in a study of CD8+ T cells in alopecia areata. Once RNA had been extracted, it was reverse transcribed into cDNA to act as the sequencing template. The repertoire was sequenced with immunoSEQ multiplex PCR; TCRdb's copy has only in-frame clones and lacks some. The sample shows roughly 260,000 clones, no singletons; the ten largest hold 1.2%. After pooling, cutaneous lymph node cells were sorted with CD4, CD8alpha, NKG2D, NKG2ACE and other markers. Input material: CD4+ T cells sorted from a lymph node. The origin of the receptors is a C3H/HeJ mouse with alopecia areata. MHC haplotype of the strain: H2-k.

This clone was seen only a few times. Mouse germline and gene names are used. The read finishes 4 residues shy of the CDR3 end, and the germline J gene is used to complete it. The rearrangement links TRBV5 to TRBJ2-7; possibly TRBD1 for D (5 bases). This CDR3 spans 13 amino acids. Germline V CDR1 and CDR2: LGHNA, YNLKQL (reference sequence). The CDR3 sequence is CASSPQTEYEQYF. The CDR3 bases that were read are TGTGCCAGCAGCCCCCAGACAGAATAT.

For this clone: Genes and germline are mouse. The CDR3 protein is CASTPTGDQDTQYF. Incomplete CDR3 DNA: TGTGCCAGCACCCCGACAGGGGACCAAGAC. The chain couples TRBV13-1 to TRBJ2-5; 8 bases line up with TRBD1. The observed sequence ends 4 residues before the CDR3 terminus, with the missing tail filled in from the germline J gene. Germline CDR1 reads NSHNY; CDR2 reads SYGAGN. This CDR3 has 14 amino acids. The junction had 4 bases not matched to a gene; V was cut back by 6 bases and J by 1 base.

Points on this clone: The listed genes are named as in mouse. The read stops 4 residues short of the end of the CDR3; the missing end is completed from the germline J gene. V usage is TRBV1 and J usage is TRBJ1-1; D not resolved. V was shortened by 4 bases and J by 1 base, with 7 bases between the two germline ends. CDR1 is NSQYPW, CDR2 LRSPGD, per germline (reference sequence). The CDR3 spans 13 residues. The CDR3 loop reads CTCSGSRNTEVFF. The part of the CDR3 DNA that was read is TGCACCTGCAGTGGAAGCAGGAACACA.